The 20 T cell receptor beta chains reported below all come from one sample, sequenced in a study of cytomegalovirus exposure and HLA in healthy donors listed by TCRdb under 2017. Library method: the immunoSEQ multiplex PCR assay. For the multiplex PCR, a mixture combining 60 forward primers for TCR Vbeta segments and 13 reverse primers for TCR Jbeta segments was used. The clones in this table, taken by TCRdb from immuneACCESS, are in-frame only. Not every clone is retained; where verified, under half of the shortfall comes from an unresolved V gene, and the cause of the rest is unknown. For this sample there are 100,000 to 150,000 clones; 75% to 85% appear just once. The leading ten clones occupy about 8.9% of the sample. The source material was PBMCs. The receptors come from a man aged 30 to 45 in good health and CMV-seropositive.

The rearrangement joins TRBV19 to TRBJ1-1; D is uncertain. CDR3 size: 15 residues. In germline, CDR1 is LNHDA, CDR2 SQIVND (reference sequence). The V end lost 3 bases, the J end lost 0 bases, and 11 bases lay between the germline ends. The CDR3 region has the DNA TGTGCCAGTAGTATGAGGCGGAGCTTGAACACTGAAGCTTTCTTT. Translated, it gives CASSMRRSLNTEAFF.

The sample holds one count of this clone. J is TRBJ2-7 and V is TRBV5-8, with a possible D match to TRBD1 (6 bases). The germline CDR1 and CDR2 sequences are SGHTS and YDEGEE. The CDR3 is 12 amino acids. V lost 2 bases and J 12 bases, leaving 15 bases between the germline ends. The CDR3 bases are TGTGCCAGCAGCTTAAGTTCCTGGGGGCGGTACTTC. It codes for CASSLSSWGRYF. The full variable domain, rest sourced from reference TRBV5-8 and TRBJ2-7, is EAGVTQSPTHLIKTRGQQATLRCSPISGHTSVYWYQQALGLGLQFLLWYDEGEERNRGNFPPRFSGRQFPNYSSELNVNALELEDSALYLCASSLSSWGRYFGPGTRLTVT.

This sequence joins TRBV5-1 and TRBJ2-7; D is possibly TRBD2 (6 bases). The germline V gene has CDR1 SGHRS and CDR2 YFSETQ. V was cut by 4 bases and J by 4 bases, with 9 bases left in between. The CDR3 loop spans 12 amino acids. The CDR3 coding sequence is TGCGCCAGCAGCCGGGACTTTTACGAGCAGTACTTC. Protein: CASSRDFYEQYF.

The chain uses TRBV11-2 and TRBJ2-7, with D tentatively TRBD2 (7 bases). Deletions cut 5 bases from V and 12 bases from J, with 26 bases between. This CDR3 is built from 15 residues. Germline-derived CDR1 and CDR2 are SGHAT and FQNNGV. The DNA for the CDR3 is TGTGCCAGCAGCCCGCCGGGGGGACAACTCTCCCGAAGGTACTTC. Amino acid sequence: CASSPPGGQLSRRYF.

The CDR3 spells CASSRKPTGGGGYTF. CDR3 DNA: TGTGCCAGCAGTCGCAAACCAACAGGGGGCGGGGGCTACACCTTC. V is TRBV6-1 and J is TRBJ1-2; the match to TRBD1 covers 9 bases. From germline, CDR1 is MNHNS and CDR2 SASEGT. V shed 5 bases, J shed 8 bases, and the junction held 12 bases outside the gene matches. There are 15 residues in the CDR3.

This chain links TRBV27 with TRBJ1-5; 11 nucleotides line up with TRBD1. The germline V gene has CDR1 MNHEY and CDR2 SMNVEV (reference sequence). V shed 4 bases, J shed 4 bases, and the junction held 3 bases outside the gene matches. The length of the CDR3 is 15 residues. CDR3 amino acids: CASSWTGGTNQPQHF. CDR3 sequence (DNA): TGTGCCAGCAGTTGGACAGGGGGCACGAATCAGCCCCAGCATTTT.

This chain links TRBV21-1 with TRBJ1-6; the D call of TRBD1 is as the table states it, not checked on the DNA. TRBV21-1 represents a pseudogene. This CDR3 spans 17 amino acids. As DNA, the CDR3 is TGTGCCAGCAGCAAAACCCCCCCGGGCAGGGCTAATTCACCCCTCCACTTT. Its translation: CASSKTPPGRANSPLHF.

The rearrangement uses TRBV6-5 and TRBJ1-4; 9 bases map to TRBD1. CDR3 length equals 14 residues. The V gene's germline CDR1 is MNHEY and CDR2 SVGAGI. The V segment lost 6 bases and the J segment 8 bases; nucleotides outside the gene matches: 7. The CDR3 nucleotides are TGTGCCAGCAGGGATACAGGGGGCAGCGAAAAACTGTTTTTT. It is translated as CASRDTGGSEKLFF.

This clone showed up just once. The rearrangement links TRBV28 to TRBJ2-3, with D perhaps TRBD2 (7 bases). Trimming took 4 bases from V and 6 from J, leaving 11 bases between them. The CDR3 loop spans 13 amino acids. Germline V gene sequence: CDR1 MDHEN, CDR2 SYDVKM. CDR3 region: CASSWGGRDTQYF. The CDR3 bases are TGTGCCAGCAGTTGGGGGGGCCGCGATACGCAGTATTTT.

The genes are TRBV4-2 and TRBJ1-2; the D is unclear. The germline gives CDR1 LGHNA, CDR2 YNFKEQ. The V and J ends lost 3 bases and 8 bases respectively, with 16 bases between them. CDR3 size: 14 residues. This CDR3 is CASSHRPGTAGYTF. The DNA of the CDR3 is TGTGCCAGCAGCCATCGCCCCGGCACAGCAGGCTACACCTTC.

This clone is a singleton in its sample. The genes are TRBV19 and TRBJ2-4; D uncertain. The germline gives CDR1 LNHDA, CDR2 SQIVND (reference sequence). Trimming cost V 4 bases and J 3 bases, with 7 bases left between them. This CDR3 comprises 13 residues. The CDR3, as DNA: TGTGCCAGTAGTAGGCGAGGCAAAAACATTCAGTACTTC. Translated: CASSRRGKNIQYF.

The chain links TRBV5-8 to TRBJ1-6; D gene unclear. The germline CDR1 and CDR2 sequences are SGHTS and YDEGEE. The CDR3 is 16 residues long. Trimming shortened V by 2 bases and J by 8 bases, and 17 bases separated the two germline ends. DNA of the CDR3: TGTGCCAGCAGCTTTTCCTCACTCACCTCGTATTCACCCCTCCACTTT. This gives the protein CASSFSSLTSYSPLHF.

The chain is built from TRBV18 and TRBJ1-4; D perhaps matches TRBD1 (6 bases). This CDR3 region has 16 residues. V gave up 4 bases and J gave up 3 bases, with 15 bases separating them. Germline V gives CDR1 KGHSH, CDR2 LQKENI. This CDR3 reads CASSQLQGKANEKLFF. CDR3 DNA: TGTGCCAGCTCACAGCTACAGGGAAAGGCTAATGAAAAACTGTTTTTT.

The V call is TRBV11-2, the J call TRBJ1-2, with unresolved D. The CDR3 is 13 amino acids. The germline V gene encodes CDR1 SGHAT and CDR2 FQNNGV. V was shortened by 1 base and J by 7 bases, with 10 bases between the two germline ends. Here the CDR3 reads CASSLAGVGGYTF. The CDR3 DNA follows: TGTGCCAGCAGCTTAGCCGGGGTCGGTGGCTACACCTTC.

The sample holds a few counts of this clone. The chain combines TRBV9 with TRBJ1-6, with D perhaps matching TRBD1 (6 bases). V was shortened by 3 bases and J by 7 bases, with 17 bases between the two germline ends. Germline assignment: CDR1 SGDLS and CDR2 YYNGEE. CDR3 length equals 16 residues. CDR3 protein: CASSAPIGQINSPLHF. Written as DNA, the CDR3 is TGTGCCAGCAGCGCCCCCATAGGACAGATAAATTCACCCCTCCACTTT.

This chain connects TRBV19 to TRBJ1-5; a possible D gene is TRBD1 (6 bases). Per germline, CDR1 LNHDA and CDR2 SQIVND (reference sequence). Trimming shortened V by 1 base and J by 4 bases, and 11 bases separated the two germline ends. The CDR3 spans 15 residues. CDR3: CASSIGQGINQPQHF. CDR3 DNA: TGTGCCAGTAGTATAGGGCAGGGGATAAATCAGCCCCAGCATTTT.

This chain connects TRBV9 to TRBJ2-7; no firm D call. In germline, CDR1 is SGDLS, CDR2 YYNGEE. The length of the CDR3 is 13 residues. V was trimmed by 2 bases and J by 1 base, leaving 7 bases between them. The CDR3 DNA follows: TGTGCCAGCAGCGTTACAGAGTCCTACGAGCAGTACTTC. Its translation: CASSVTESYEQYF.

V gene TRBV4-1 combines with J gene TRBJ1-4; 7 nucleotides align to TRBD1. Trimming cost V 4 bases and J 7 bases; bases outside gene matches: 9. CDR3 size: 15 residues. Per germline, CDR1 MGHRA and CDR2 YSYEKL. CDR3 DNA: TGCGCCAGCAGCCCCCTGCTAGGGGGCGGTGAAAAACTGTTTTTT. Translation gives CASSPLLGGGEKLFF.

This sequence joins TRBV6-1 and TRBJ1-1; weak D call: TRBD1 (5 bases). Germline-derived CDR1 and CDR2 are MNHNS and SASEGT. The CDR3 has 15 amino acids. Trimming removed 7 bases from V and 2 bases from J, with 17 bases in between. CDR3 loop: CASTPNQGYNTEAFF. In nucleotides, the CDR3 is TGTGCCAGCACCCCCAATCAGGGTTACAACACTGAAGCTTTCTTT.

This chain joins TRBV10-1 and TRBJ1-6; tentatively, D is TRBD1 (6 bases). The CDR3 contains 14 residues. From germline, CDR1 is WNHNN and CDR2 SYGVQD (reference sequence). Deletions cut 6 bases from V and 10 bases from J, with 16 bases between. Here the CDR3 reads CASSLDSVGSPLHF. The CDR3 nucleotides are TGCGCCAGCAGCCTGGACAGCGTGGGGTCACCCCTCCACTTT.